Each of the 13 T cell receptor beta chains below was sequenced from the same sample in a study of CD8 T cells in ankylosing spondylitis. Study-wide points: Blood of patients with ankylosing spondylitis appeared to be characterized by a TCR beta motif of 8 or 9 highly homologous variants.

The antigens of these receptors remain unknown. TCRdb recomputed calls from the 5' RACE reads with MiXCR, one row per CDR3 protein. Seen here are a few hundred thousand distinct CDR3 sequences, 12% observed once, and the top ten hold under 7.5%. Sequencing was performed on blood, either unsorted or a sorted T cell fraction (not recorded which). The receptors were sampled from a male donor with ankylosing spondylitis.

The chain combines TRBV14 with TRBJ2-2; 14 positions match TRBD2. The CDR3 is made up of 20 amino acids. Germline V gene sequence: CDR1 SGHDN, CDR2 FVKESK. V was clipped by 0 bases and J by 0 bases; unmatched bases: 6. The CDR3 nucleotides are TGTGCCAGCAGCCAAGATCTGACTAGCGGGGGGGTCGCGAACACCGGGGAGCTGTTTTTT. Translating gives CASSQDLTSGGVANTGELFF.

This clonotype has more than one count but fewer than ten. The chain couples TRBV20-1 to TRBJ2-3; 11 nucleotides agree with TRBD2. Looked up from germline, CDR1 is DFQATT and CDR2 is SNEGSKA (reference sequence). The CDR3 consists of 14 residues. In DNA, the CDR3 is TGCGCTAGCTCTAGCGGGAGGTGGGCAGATACGCAGTATTTT. Encoded protein: CASSSGRWADTQYF.

This clonotype was observed at least ten times. This sequence joins TRBV5-4 and TRBJ1-1; no firm D call. There are 15 residues in the CDR3. The V gene's germline CDR1 is SGHNT and CDR2 YYREEE (reference sequence). With 0 bases removed from V and 1 base from J, the gap between germline ends came to 10 bases. CDR3 bases: TGTGCCAGCAGCTTGGAGGTGGCGCGGAACACTGAAGCTTTCTTT. Encoded protein: CASSLEVARNTEAFF.

This clonotype was seen a handful of times. The V call is TRBV5-1, the J call TRBJ2-7; no clear D gene. Trimming removed 5 bases at V and 0 bases at J, with 15 bases between. CDR1 and CDR2 (germline): SGHRS, YFSETQ. The CDR3 spans 15 residues. The CDR3 sequence: CASRLDVSSSYEQYF. The DNA of the CDR3 is TGCGCCAGCAGACTGGACGTATCCTCCTCCTACGAGCAGTACTTC.

In its sample, this clonotype was seen many times. CDR3 DNA sequence: TGCAGTGCTAGTAGACAGGGGATATCCTACGGCTACACCTTC. Translating gives CSASRQGISYGYTF. The chain couples TRBV20-1 to TRBJ1-2; 8 bases agree with TRBD1. Germline CDR1 reads DFQATT; CDR2 reads SNEGSKA (reference sequence). This CDR3 has 14 residues. Unmatched junction bases numbered 11, after V lost 3 bases and J lost 8 bases.

This chain links TRBV24-1 with TRBJ2-2; 7 nucleotides line up with TRBD1. The CDR3 covers 16 residues. V gave up 5 bases and J gave up 5 bases; unmatched junction bases: 10. Germline values: CDR1 KGHDR, CDR2 SFDVKD. This CDR3 reads CATSGFTGDVTGELFF. The CDR3 coding sequence is TGTGCCACCAGTGGTTTTACAGGGGACGTGACCGGGGAGCTGTTTTTT.

This clonotype was seen a handful of times. This chain joins TRBV18 and TRBJ1-2; possible D gene TRBD1, 5 bases. Germline lookup yields CDR1 KGHSH and CDR2 LQKENI. V was trimmed by 10 bases and J by 4 bases, leaving 16 bases between them. This CDR3 contains 13 residues. CDR3 in DNA: TGTGCCACCGCGGAGGGGTCTAGCTATGGCTACACCTTC. It encodes CATAEGSSYGYTF.

On this clonotype itself: Compared with germline, one end of the junction differs, possibly owing to a read error. The chain links TRBV27 to TRBJ2-2; D may correspond to TRBD1 or TRBD2 (5 bases each). Germline CDR1 MNHEY, CDR2 SMNVEV (reference sequence). This CDR3 has 16 amino acids. The CDR3 nucleotides read TGTGCCAGCAGTTTATTGGGGGACGCGAAGACCGGGGAGCTGTTTTTT. Its protein is CASSLLGDAKTGELFF.

This clonotype was seen a handful of times. The rearrangement links TRBV5-1 to TRBJ2-1, with 15 bases lining up with TRBD2. Germline-derived CDR1 and CDR2 are SGHRS and YFSETQ. The V gene end was trimmed by 3 bases and the J gene end by 1 base; junction bases not matched to a gene: 5. The CDR3 spans 18 residues. The CDR3 bases are TGCGCCAGCAGCTGGGGGACTAGCGGGAGGTTATCCTACAATGAGCAGTTCTTC. Protein product: CASSWGTSGRLSYNEQFF.

This clonotype appeared a few times. This chain joins TRBV7-2 and TRBJ2-5; TRBD1 matches 10 bases. The V segment lost 1 base and the J segment 3 bases; nucleotides outside the gene matches: 5. The CDR3 totals 16 residues. Germline CDR1 SGHTA, CDR2 FQGNSA. The CDR3 reads CASSLVLGTGEETQYF. The DNA for the CDR3 is TGTGCCAGCAGCTTAGTTCTAGGGACAGGGGAAGAGACCCAGTACTTC. Full variable domain (remainder filled in from reference TRBV7-2 and TRBJ2-5): GAGVSQSPSNKVTEKGKDVELRCDPISGHTALYWYRQSLGQGLEFLIYFQGNSAPDKSGLPSDRFSAERTGGSVSTLTIQRTQQEDSAVYLCASSLVLGTGEETQYFGPGTRLLVL.

The chain combines TRBV20-1 with TRBJ1-1, with 7 bases matching TRBD1. Looked up from germline, CDR1 is DFQATT and CDR2 is SNEGSKA (reference sequence). The trim removed 5 bases at V and 0 bases at J, leaving 6 bases unmatched. The CDR3 totals 14 residues. This CDR3 is CSAGRDSMNTEAFF. The CDR3 DNA reads as TGCAGTGCTGGACGGGACAGCATGAACACTGAAGCTTTCTTT.

This clonotype was recorded many times. This chain joins TRBV5-1 and TRBJ2-2; 11 nucleotides line up with TRBD2. The CDR3 spans 15 residues. V shed 4 bases and J 5 bases; nucleotides not matched to a gene: 4. The germline gives CDR1 SGHRS, CDR2 YFSETQ. The CDR3 loop reads CASSPRTSGTGELFF. CDR3 in DNA: TGCGCCAGCAGCCCCCGGACTAGCGGGACCGGGGAGCTGTTTTTT. Supplemented by reference TRBV5-1 and TRBJ2-2, the full variable domain reads KAGVTQTPRYLIKTRGQQVTLSCSPISGHRSVSWYQQTPGQGLQFLFEYFSETQRNKGNFPGRFSGRQFSNSRSEMNVSTLELGDSALYLCASSPRTSGTGELFFGEGSRLTVL.

This clonotype was seen more than once but under ten times. The gene calls are TRBV20-1 and TRBJ1-4, with TRBD1 as a possible D gene (5 bases). The germline V and J ends were trimmed by 2 bases and 8 bases, with 12 bases remaining between them. The CDR3 totals 13 residues. Germline CDR1 reads DFQATT; CDR2 reads SNEGSKA (reference sequence). The CDR3 bases are TGCAGTGCTAGATTGGGGGAGCGCGAAAAACTGTTTTTT. Translation: CSARLGEREKLFF.